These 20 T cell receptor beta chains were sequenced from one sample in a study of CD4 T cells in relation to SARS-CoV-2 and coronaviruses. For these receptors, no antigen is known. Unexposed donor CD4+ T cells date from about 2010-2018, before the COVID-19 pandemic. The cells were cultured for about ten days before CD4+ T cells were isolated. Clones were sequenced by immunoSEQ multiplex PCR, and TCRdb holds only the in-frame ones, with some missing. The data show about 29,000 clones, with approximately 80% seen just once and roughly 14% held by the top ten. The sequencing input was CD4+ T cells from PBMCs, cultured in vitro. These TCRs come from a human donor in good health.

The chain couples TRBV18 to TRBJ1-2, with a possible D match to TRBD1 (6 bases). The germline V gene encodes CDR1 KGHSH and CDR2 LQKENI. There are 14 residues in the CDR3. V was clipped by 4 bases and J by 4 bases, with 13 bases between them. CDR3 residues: CASSQEQGTYGYTF. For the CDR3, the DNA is TGTGCCAGCTCACAAGAACAGGGCACCTATGGCTACACCTTC.

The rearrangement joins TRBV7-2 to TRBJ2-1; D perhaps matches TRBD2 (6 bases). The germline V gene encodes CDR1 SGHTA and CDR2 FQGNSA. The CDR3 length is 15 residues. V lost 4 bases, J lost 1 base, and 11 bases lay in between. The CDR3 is CASSWIAESYNEQFF. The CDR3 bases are TGTGCCAGCAGCTGGATAGCGGAGTCCTACAATGAGCAGTTCTTC.

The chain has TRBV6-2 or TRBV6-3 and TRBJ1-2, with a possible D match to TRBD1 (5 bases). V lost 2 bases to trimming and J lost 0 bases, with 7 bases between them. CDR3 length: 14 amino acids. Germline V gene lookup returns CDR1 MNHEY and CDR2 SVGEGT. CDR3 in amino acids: CASSYPQANYGYTF. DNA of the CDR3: TGTGCCAGCAGTTACCCACAGGCTAACTATGGCTACACCTTC.

CDR3 protein: CASSPGTSGRAGNEQYF. In nucleotides, the CDR3 is TGTGCCAGTAGTCCCGGGACTAGCGGGAGGGCCGGGAACGAGCAGTACTTC. The V gene is TRBV19, the J gene TRBJ2-7, with 16 bases lining up with TRBD2. Germline assignment: CDR1 LNHDA and CDR2 SQIVND (reference sequence). J lost 5 bases, V lost 5 bases, and 9 bases had no gene match. The CDR3 covers 17 residues.

The CDR3 is CASSFLSGGPTDTQYF. Here the CDR3 DNA reads TGTGCCAGCAGCTTCCTTAGCGGGGGGCCCACAGATACGCAGTATTTT. This rearrangement joins TRBV11-2 to TRBJ2-3; 10 bases fit TRBD2. With 3 bases clipped from V and 2 bases from J, the junction kept 5 bases outside the gene matches. Looked up from germline, CDR1 is SGHAT and CDR2 is FQNNGV. The CDR3 consists of 16 residues.

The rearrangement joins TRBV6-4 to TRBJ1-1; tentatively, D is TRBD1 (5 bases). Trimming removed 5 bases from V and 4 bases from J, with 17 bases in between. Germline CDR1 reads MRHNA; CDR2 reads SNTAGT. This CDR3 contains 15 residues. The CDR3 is CASSPGGDLGTEAFF. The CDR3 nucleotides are TGTGCCAGCAGTCCCGGGGGGGATTTGGGCACTGAAGCTTTCTTT.

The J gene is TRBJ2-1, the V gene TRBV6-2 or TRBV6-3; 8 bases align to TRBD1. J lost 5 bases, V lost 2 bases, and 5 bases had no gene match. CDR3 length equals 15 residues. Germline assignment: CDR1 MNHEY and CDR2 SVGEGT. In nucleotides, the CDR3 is TGTGCCAGCAGTTACAGACAGGGGTATCACAATGAGCAGTTCTTC. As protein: CASSYRQGYHNEQFF.

The CDR3 reads CASTSPGRDRPDTQYF. As DNA, the CDR3 is TGTGCCAGTACCTCCCCCGGACGCGATAGACCCGATACGCAGTATTTT. The chain combines TRBV19 with TRBJ2-3; D not resolved. The length of the CDR3 is 16 residues. V dropped 7 bases and J dropped 6 bases, with 23 bases sitting between them. Germline values: CDR1 LNHDA, CDR2 SQIVND (reference sequence). The complete variable domain, with remaining parts taken from reference TRBV19 and TRBJ2-3, reads DGGITQSPKYLFRKEGQNVTLSCEQNLNHDAMYWYRQDPGQGLRLIYYSQIVNDFQKGDIAEGYSVSREKKESFPLTVTSAQKNPTAFYLCASTSPGRDRPDTQYFGPGTRLTVL.

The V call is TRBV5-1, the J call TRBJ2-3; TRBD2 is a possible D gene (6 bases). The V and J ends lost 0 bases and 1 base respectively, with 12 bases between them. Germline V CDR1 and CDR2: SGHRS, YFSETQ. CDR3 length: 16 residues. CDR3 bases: TGCGCCAGCAGCTTGGCGGTGGGGGGAGGCACAGATACGCAGTATTTT. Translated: CASSLAVGGGTDTQYF.

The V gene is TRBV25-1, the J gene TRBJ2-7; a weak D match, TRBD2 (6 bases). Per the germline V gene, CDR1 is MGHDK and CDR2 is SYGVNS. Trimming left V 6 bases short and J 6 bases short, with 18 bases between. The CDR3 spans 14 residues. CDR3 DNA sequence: TGTGCCAGCAGCTCGGCACTAGCCGGACGCGAGCAGTACTTC. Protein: CASSSALAGREQYF.

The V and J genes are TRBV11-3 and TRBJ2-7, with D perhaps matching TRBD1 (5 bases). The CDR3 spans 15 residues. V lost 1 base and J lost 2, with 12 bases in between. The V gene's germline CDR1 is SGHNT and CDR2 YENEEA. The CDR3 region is CASSLAGRAPYEQYF. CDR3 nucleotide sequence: TGTGCCAGCAGCTTAGCGGGCAGGGCCCCCTACGAGCAGTACTTC.

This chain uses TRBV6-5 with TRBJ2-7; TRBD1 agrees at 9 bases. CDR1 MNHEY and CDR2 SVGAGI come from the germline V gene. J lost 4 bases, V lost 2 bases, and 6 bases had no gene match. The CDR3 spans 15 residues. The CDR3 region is CASSYGGTGMYEQYF. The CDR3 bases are TGTGCCAGCAGTTACGGGGGGACAGGGATGTACGAGCAGTACTTC.

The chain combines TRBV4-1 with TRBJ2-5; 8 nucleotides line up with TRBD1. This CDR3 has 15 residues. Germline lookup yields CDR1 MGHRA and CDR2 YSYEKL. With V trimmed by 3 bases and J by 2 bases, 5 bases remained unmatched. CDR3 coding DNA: TGCGCCAGCAGCCAGGGGGACAGGAGACAAGAGACCCAGTACTTC. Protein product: CASSQGDRRQETQYF.

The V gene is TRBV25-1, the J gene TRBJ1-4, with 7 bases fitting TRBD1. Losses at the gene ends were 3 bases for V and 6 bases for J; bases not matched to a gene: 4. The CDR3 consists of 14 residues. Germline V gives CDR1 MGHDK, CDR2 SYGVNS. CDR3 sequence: CASSDDRDYEKLFF. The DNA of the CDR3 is TGTGCCAGCAGTGACGACAGGGACTATGAAAAACTGTTTTTT.

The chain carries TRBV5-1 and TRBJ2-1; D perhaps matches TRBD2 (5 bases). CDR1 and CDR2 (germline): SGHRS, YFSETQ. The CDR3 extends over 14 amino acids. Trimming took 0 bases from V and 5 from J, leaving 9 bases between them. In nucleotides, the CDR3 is TGCGCCAGCAGCTTGGGGCGGGCCAACAATGAGCAGTTCTTC. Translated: CASSLGRANNEQFF.

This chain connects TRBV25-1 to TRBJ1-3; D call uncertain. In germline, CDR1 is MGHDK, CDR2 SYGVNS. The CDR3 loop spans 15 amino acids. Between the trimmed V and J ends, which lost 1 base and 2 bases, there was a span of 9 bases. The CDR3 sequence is CASSEFGGTGNTIYF. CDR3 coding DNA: TGTGCCAGCAGTGAATTCGGAGGGACTGGAAACACCATATATTTT. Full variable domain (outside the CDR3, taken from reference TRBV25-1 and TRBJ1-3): EADIYQTPRYLVIGTGKKITLECSQTMGHDKMYWYQQDPGMELHLIHYSYGVNSTEKGDLSSESTVSRIRTEHFPLTLESARPSHTSQYLCASSEFGGTGNTIYFGEGSWLTVV.

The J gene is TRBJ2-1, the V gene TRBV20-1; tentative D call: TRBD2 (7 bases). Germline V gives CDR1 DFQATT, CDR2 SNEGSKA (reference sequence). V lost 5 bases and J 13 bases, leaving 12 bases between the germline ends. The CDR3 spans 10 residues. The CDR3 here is CSAGGAAQFF. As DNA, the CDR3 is TGCAGTGCTGGGGGGGCAGCACAGTTCTTC.

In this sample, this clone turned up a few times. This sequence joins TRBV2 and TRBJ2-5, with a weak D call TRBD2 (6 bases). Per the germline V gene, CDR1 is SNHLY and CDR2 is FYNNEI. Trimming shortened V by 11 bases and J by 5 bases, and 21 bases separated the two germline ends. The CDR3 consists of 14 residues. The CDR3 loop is CARSGATASETQYF. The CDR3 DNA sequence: TGTGCCCGTAGCGGTGCTACGGCGTCGGAGACCCAGTACTTC.

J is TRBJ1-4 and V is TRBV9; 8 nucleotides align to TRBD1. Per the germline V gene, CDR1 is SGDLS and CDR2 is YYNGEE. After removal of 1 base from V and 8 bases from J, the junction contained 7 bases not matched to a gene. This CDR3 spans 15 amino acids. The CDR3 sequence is CASSVRGTGGEKLFF. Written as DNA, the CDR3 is TGTGCCAGCAGCGTACGGGGGACAGGAGGGGAAAAACTGTTTTTT. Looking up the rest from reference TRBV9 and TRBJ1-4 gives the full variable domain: DSGVTQTPKHLITATGQRVTLRCSPRSGDLSVYWYQQSLDQGLQFLIQYYNGEERAKGNILERFSAQQFPDLHSELNLSSLELGDSALYFCASSVRGTGGEKLFFGSGTQLSVL.

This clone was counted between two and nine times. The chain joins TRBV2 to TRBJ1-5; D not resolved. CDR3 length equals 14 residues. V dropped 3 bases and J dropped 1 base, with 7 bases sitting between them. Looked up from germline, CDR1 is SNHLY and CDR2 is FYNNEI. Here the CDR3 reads CASSDSSSNQPQHF. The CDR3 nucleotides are TGTGCCAGCAGTGACTCATCAAGCAATCAGCCCCAGCATTTT.